This T cell receptor beta chain came from a study of blood T cell repertoires in COVID-19. The wider study: Sources were T cells, B-cell-depleted T cells, or PBMCs; the material itself was cDNA or gDNA.

This study enrolled people aged roughly 18 to 90 from around 26 US geographic areas. Membership in each cohort depended on participant-reported clinical history. The CDR3 covers 15 residues. The germline V and J ends were trimmed by 0 bases and 2 bases, with 8 bases remaining between them. Germline CDR1 is MNHEY and CDR2 is SVGEGT. Authors' processing steps: Reference gene primer amplification gave estimated nucleated cell counts. Only in-frame clones appear in the TCRdb table, and some are missing; sequencing was by immunoSEQ multiplex PCR. Clone size and V and J calls were adopted from that table, with D and trimming inferred from the DNA. The sample carries over 100,000 clones, around 84% recorded once.

The sequencing input was PBMCs or T cells enriched from blood (not recorded which). The V gene is TRBV6-2 or TRBV6-3, the J gene TRBJ1-5, with D possibly being TRBD1 (6 bases). The receptor was isolated from a woman in her twenties or thirties who had recovered from COVID-19. The chain's CDR3 is CASSYSGAGNQPQHF. CDR3 in DNA: TGTGCCAGCAGTTACTCGGGGGCTGGCAATCAGCCCCAGCATTTT.